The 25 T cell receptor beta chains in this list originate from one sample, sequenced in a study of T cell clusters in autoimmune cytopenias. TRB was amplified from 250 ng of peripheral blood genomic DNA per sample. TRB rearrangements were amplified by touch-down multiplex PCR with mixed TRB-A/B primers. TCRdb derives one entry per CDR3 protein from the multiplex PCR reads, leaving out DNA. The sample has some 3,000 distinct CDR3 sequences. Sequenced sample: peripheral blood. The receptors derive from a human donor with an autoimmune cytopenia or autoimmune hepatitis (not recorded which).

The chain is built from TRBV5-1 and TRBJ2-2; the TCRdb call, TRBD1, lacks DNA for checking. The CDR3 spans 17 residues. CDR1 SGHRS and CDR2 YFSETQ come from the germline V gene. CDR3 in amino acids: CASSLALTGGITGELFF. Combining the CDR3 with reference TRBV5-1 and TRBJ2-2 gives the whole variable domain KAGVTQTPRYLIKTRGQQVTLSCSPISGHRSVSWYQQTPGQGLQFLFEYFSETQRNKGNFPGRFSGRQFSNSRSEMNVSTLELGDSALYLCASSLALTGGITGELFFGEGSRLTVL.

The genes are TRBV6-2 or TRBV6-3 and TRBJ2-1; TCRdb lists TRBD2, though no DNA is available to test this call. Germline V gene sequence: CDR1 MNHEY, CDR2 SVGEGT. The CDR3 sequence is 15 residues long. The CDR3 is CASRNRTSYGNEQFF.

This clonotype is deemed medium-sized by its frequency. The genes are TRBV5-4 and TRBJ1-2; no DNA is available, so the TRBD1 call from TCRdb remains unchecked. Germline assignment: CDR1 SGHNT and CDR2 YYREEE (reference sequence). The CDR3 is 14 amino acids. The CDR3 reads CASSLELPGYGYTF.

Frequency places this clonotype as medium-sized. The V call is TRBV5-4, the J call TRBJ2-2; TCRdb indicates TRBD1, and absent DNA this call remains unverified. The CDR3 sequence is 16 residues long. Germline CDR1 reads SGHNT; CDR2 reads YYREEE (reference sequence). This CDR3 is CASSRTGAANTGELFF.

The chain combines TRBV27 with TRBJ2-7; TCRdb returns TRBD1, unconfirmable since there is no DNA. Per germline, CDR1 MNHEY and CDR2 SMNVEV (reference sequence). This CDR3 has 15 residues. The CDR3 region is CASSRRGDRGHEQYF.

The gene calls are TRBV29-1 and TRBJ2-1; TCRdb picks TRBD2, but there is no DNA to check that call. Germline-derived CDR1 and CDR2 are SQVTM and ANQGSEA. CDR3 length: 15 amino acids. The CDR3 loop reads CSVGLAGGGIEEQFF.

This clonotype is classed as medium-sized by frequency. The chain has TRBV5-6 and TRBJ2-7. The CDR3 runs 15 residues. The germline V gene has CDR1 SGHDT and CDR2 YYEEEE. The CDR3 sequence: CASSLDQGNSHEQYF.

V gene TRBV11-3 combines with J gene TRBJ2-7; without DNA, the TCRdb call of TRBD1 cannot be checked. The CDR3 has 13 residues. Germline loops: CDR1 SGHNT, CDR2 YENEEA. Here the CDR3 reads CASSPDRGGEQYF.

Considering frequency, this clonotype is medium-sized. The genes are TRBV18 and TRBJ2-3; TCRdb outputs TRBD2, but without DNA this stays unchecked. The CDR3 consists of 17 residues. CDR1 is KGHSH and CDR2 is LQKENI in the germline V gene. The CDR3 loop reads CASSPSPGPWGTDTQYF.

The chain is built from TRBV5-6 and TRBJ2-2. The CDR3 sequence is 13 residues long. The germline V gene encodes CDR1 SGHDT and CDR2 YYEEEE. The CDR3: CASSRQALEELFF.

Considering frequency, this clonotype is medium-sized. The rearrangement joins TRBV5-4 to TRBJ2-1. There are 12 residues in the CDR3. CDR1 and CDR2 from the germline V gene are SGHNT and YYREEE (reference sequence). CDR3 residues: CASSLVIRDPFF.

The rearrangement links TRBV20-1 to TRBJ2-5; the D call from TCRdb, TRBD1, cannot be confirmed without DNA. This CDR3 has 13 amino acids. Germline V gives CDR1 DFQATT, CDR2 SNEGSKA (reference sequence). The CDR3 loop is CSAPGQDRETQYF.

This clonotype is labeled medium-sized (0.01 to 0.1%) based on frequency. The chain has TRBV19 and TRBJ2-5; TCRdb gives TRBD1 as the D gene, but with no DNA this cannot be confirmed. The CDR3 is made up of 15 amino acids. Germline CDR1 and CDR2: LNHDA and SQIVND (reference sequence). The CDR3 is CASRGTGRGRETQYF.

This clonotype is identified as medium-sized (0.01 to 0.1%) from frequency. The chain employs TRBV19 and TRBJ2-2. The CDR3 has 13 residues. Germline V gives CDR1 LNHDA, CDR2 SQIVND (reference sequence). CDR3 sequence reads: CASSIKGSGELFF.

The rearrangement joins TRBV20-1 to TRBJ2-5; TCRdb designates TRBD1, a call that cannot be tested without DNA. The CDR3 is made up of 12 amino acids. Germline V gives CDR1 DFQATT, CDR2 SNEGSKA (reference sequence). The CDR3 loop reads CSATGTGQTQYF.

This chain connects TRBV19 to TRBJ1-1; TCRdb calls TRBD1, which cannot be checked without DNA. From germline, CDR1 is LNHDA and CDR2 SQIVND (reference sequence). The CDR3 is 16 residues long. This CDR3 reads CATGTGWASTNTEAFF.

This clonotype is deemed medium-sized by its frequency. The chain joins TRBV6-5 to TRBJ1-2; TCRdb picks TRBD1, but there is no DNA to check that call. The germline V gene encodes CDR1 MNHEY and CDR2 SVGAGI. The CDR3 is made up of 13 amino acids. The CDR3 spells CASSQGLDYGYTF.

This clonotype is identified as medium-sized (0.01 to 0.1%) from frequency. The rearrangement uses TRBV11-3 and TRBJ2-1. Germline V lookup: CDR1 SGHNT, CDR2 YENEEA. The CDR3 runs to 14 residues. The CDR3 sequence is CASSLHSSYNEQFF.

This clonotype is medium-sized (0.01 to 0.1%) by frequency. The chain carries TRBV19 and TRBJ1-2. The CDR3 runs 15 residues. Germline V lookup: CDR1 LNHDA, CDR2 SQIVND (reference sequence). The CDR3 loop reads CASSSTGRHLYGYTF.

CDR3 amino acids: CASSQEQGLEQYF. This chain joins TRBV7-2 and TRBJ2-7; there is no DNA to check the TCRdb D call of TRBD1. The CDR3 covers 13 residues. CDR1 and CDR2 from the germline V gene are SGHTA and FQGNSA. Full variable domain (outside the CDR3, taken from reference TRBV7-2 and TRBJ2-7): GAGVSQSPSNKVTEKGKDVELRCDPISGHTALYWYRQSLGQGLEFLIYFQGNSAPDKSGLPSDRFSAERTGGSVSTLTIQRTQQEDSAVYLCASSQEQGLEQYFGPGTRLTVT.

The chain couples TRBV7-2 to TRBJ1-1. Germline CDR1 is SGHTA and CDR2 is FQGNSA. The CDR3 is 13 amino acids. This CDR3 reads CASSLRPNTEAFF. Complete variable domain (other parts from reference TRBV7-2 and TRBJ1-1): GAGVSQSPSNKVTEKGKDVELRCDPISGHTALYWYRQSLGQGLEFLIYFQGNSAPDKSGLPSDRFSAERTGGSVSTLTIQRTQQEDSAVYLCASSLRPNTEAFFGQGTRLTVV.

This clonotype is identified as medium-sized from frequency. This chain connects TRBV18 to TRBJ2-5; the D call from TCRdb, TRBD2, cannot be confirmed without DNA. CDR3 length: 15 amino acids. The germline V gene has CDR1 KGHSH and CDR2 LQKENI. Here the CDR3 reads CASSPRNREGETQYF.

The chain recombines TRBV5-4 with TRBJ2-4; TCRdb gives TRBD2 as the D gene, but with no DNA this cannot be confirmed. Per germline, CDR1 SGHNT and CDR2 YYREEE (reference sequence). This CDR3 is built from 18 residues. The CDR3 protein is CASSLKTGGGGAKNIQYF.

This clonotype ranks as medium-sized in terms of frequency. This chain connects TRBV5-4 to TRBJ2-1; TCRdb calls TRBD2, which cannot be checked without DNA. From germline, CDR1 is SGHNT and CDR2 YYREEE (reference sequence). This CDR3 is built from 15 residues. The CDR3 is CASSHWNRAGNEQFF.

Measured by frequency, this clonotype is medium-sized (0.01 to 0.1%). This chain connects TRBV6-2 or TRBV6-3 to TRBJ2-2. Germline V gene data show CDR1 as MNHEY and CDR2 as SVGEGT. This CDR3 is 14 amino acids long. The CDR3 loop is CASSYSMVPGELFF.